The 10 T cell receptor beta chains given below trace back to one sample, sequenced in a study of vaccination and CD4 T cells after COVID-19. Treatment here: roughly 10-day PBMC culture with coronavirus spike peptide pools or control peptides (ViraFEST assay). The Oncomine TCR Beta short-read assay was applied to DNA of cultured CD4+ T cells. TCRdb reprocessed the PCR reads via MiXCR and lists one record per CDR3 protein. The table shows 14,000 or so distinct CDR3 sequences, with roughly 55% occurring only once. Their antigens are not known. Input material: CD4+ T cells from blood, cultured in vitro. The source of these receptors is a human donor who had recovered from COVID-19.

J is TRBJ1-6 and V is TRBV3-1, with a weak D call TRBD1 (5 bases). This CDR3 has 15 amino acids. The germline gives CDR1 LGHDT, CDR2 YNNKEL (reference sequence). V was shortened by 4 bases and J by 7 bases, with 14 bases between the two germline ends. This CDR3 reads CASSPEAGWNSPLHF. CDR3 DNA: TGTGCCAGCAGCCCAGAAGCAGGGTGGAATTCACCCCTCCACTTT.

This clonotype was counted only a few times. The CDR3, as DNA: TGTGCCAGCAGTGACAGGGGAACCACAGATACGCAGTATTTT. This encodes CASSDRGTTDTQYF. The chain recombines TRBV6-4 with TRBJ2-3; maybe TRBD1 (5 bases). There are 14 residues in the CDR3. Germline CDR1 and CDR2: MRHNA and SNTAGT. V was pared by 2 bases and J by 2 bases, with 8 bases between.

The chain combines TRBV6-5 with TRBJ2-6; D ambiguous. V lost 0 bases and J 3 bases, leaving 0 bases between the germline ends. CDR1 and CDR2 from the germline V gene are MNHEY and SVGAGI. CDR3 length equals 13 residues. The CDR3 here is CASSYSGANVLTF. The CDR3 nucleotides read TGTGCCAGCAGTTACTCTGGGGCCAACGTCCTGACTTTC.

This chain connects TRBV4-1 to TRBJ2-5; either TRBD1 or TRBD2 may supply D (5 bases each). Trimming left V 2 bases short and J 2 bases short, with 18 bases between. The CDR3 length is 17 residues. The V gene's germline CDR1 is MGHRA and CDR2 YSYEKL. Written as DNA, the CDR3 is TGCGCCAGCAGCCAATTGAGTTTCGGGACCATACAAGAGACCCAGTACTTC. This sequence encodes CASSQLSFGTIQETQYF.

CDR3 DNA sequence: TGTGCCAGCAGCCAAGGGCTTAATCAGCCCCAGCATTTT. It codes for CASSQGLNQPQHF. The rearrangement uses TRBV6-1 and TRBJ1-5, with D unclear. The V and J ends lost 6 bases and 4 bases respectively, with 10 bases between them. Germline V gives CDR1 MNHNS, CDR2 SASEGT. The CDR3 consists of 13 residues.

This chain joins TRBV28 and TRBJ1-5; D not resolved. The germline V gene has CDR1 MDHEN and CDR2 SYDVKM. CDR3 length equals 16 residues. Trimming removed 6 bases from V and 1 base from J, with 16 bases in between. DNA for the CDR3: TGTGCCAGCAGCCCCCTTAGGGCAGCAAGCAATCAGCCCCAGCATTTT. Its protein is CASSPLRAASNQPQHF.

This clonotype was counted only a few times. This sequence joins TRBV10-3 and TRBJ2-7; TRBD1 aligns across 12 bases. This CDR3 contains 12 residues. V gave up 9 bases and J gave up 5 bases; unmatched junction bases: 2. Germline assignment: CDR1 ENHRY and CDR2 SYGVKD. CDR3: CAMGTGGDEQYF. CDR3 in DNA: TGTGCCATGGGGACAGGGGGCGACGAGCAGTACTTC.

V is TRBV20-1 and J is TRBJ2-7; D remains ambiguous. The CDR3 is 12 amino acids. The germline gives CDR1 DFQATT, CDR2 SNEGSKA (reference sequence). The V end was cut by 5 bases, the J end by 1 base, with 9 bases between. CDR3 in DNA: TGCAGTGCTCAAGTCGGGTCCTACGAGCAGTACTTC. Amino acids: CSAQVGSYEQYF.

The chain joins TRBV30 to TRBJ2-1; TRBD1 agrees at 10 bases. J was trimmed by 6 bases and V by 1 base; bases with no gene match: 6. CDR1 and CDR2 (germline): GTSNPN, SVGIG (reference sequence). The CDR3 runs to 15 residues. In nucleotides, the CDR3 is TGTGCCTGGAGTGCCCCGGGACAGGGGAGCAATGAGCAGTTCTTC. It translates to CAWSAPGQGSNEQFF.

The chain is built from TRBV5-1 and TRBJ1-2, with 8 positions matching TRBD1. CDR3 length equals 14 residues. The J segment lost 1 base and the V segment lost 1 base, leaving 0 bases of the junction unmatched. Germline V CDR1 and CDR2: SGHRS, YFSETQ. The DNA for the CDR3 is TGCGCCAGCAGCTTGACAGGGGGTAACTATGGCTACACCTTC. Its protein is CASSLTGGNYGYTF.